The next 5 T cell receptor beta chains were all read from a single sample in a study of blood T cell repertoires in COVID-19. Assay: immunoSEQ multiplex PCR; the TCRdb copy retains only in-frame clones and omits some. The sample lists 160,000 or so clones; roughly 87% were seen once. Material for sequencing was peripheral blood. Receptor source: a woman aged 55-70 years who had recovered from COVID-19.

The V and J genes are TRBV5-1 and TRBJ1-4; 10 nucleotides match TRBD1. This CDR3 has 14 amino acids. Germline-derived CDR1 and CDR2 are SGHRS and YFSETQ. With 3 bases clipped from V and 8 bases from J, the junction kept 4 bases outside the gene matches. CDR3 DNA: TGCGCCAGCAGCTCCGGGACAGGGGCGGAAAAACTGTTTTTT. Protein sequence: CASSSGTGAEKLFF.

With regard to this clone: Other DNA sequences of this sample code for an identical CDR3. The rearrangement links TRBV5-1 to TRBJ1-1, with 8 bases that match TRBD1. The CDR3 loop spans 14 amino acids. V was clipped by 0 bases and J by 6 bases; unmatched bases: 4. Germline loops: CDR1 SGHRS, CDR2 YFSETQ. CDR3 region: CASSLDGQGAEAFF. The CDR3, as DNA: TGCGCCAGCAGCTTGGACGGACAGGGCGCTGAAGCTTTCTTT.

The CDR3, as DNA: TGTGCCAGCAGCCAACGGACAGGGGGGAATCAGCCCCAGCATTTT. It specifies CASSQRTGGNQPQHF. This rearrangement joins TRBV16 to TRBJ1-5; 10 bases align to TRBD1. Germline V gives CDR1 KGHSY, CDR2 FQNENV. CDR3 size: 15 residues. With 2 bases clipped from V and 4 bases from J, the junction kept 2 bases outside the gene matches.

This chain connects TRBV4-1 to TRBJ1-4; 7 nucleotides agree with TRBD1. Trimming cost V 4 bases and J 8 bases; bases outside gene matches: 13. The V gene's germline CDR1 is MGHRA and CDR2 YSYEKL. The CDR3 covers 16 residues. The CDR3 coding sequence is TGCGCCAGCAGCCCGAACCGACAGGGCGGGAGGGAAAAACTGTTTTTT. It yields the protein CASSPNRQGGREKLFF.

J is TRBJ1-6 and V is TRBV18, with 9 bases aligning to TRBD1. Looked up from germline, CDR1 is KGHSH and CDR2 is LQKENI. The CDR3 has 16 residues. V lost 5 bases and J lost 5; bases outside the gene matches: 7. Here the CDR3 reads CASSTTGGSNNSPLHF. The CDR3, as DNA: TGTGCCAGCTCAACTACAGGGGGCTCGAATAATTCACCCCTCCACTTT. The variable domain in full, with the rest retrieved from reference TRBV18 and TRBJ1-6, is NAGVMQNPRHLVRRRGQEARLRCSPMKGHSHVYWYRQLPEEGLKFMVYLQKENIIDESGMPKERFSAEFPKEGPSILRIQQVVRGDSAAYFCASSTTGGSNNSPLHFGNGTRLTVT.